Only a few counts were recorded for the clone carrying this TCR beta chain. The antigen remains undetermined. The sample originates from a study of shared clonotypes between healthy human individuals. J lost 11 bases, V lost 3 bases, and 10 bases had no gene match. Looked up from germline, CDR1 is GTSNPN and CDR2 is SVGIG (reference sequence). The CDR3 totals 13 residues. Assay: immunoSEQ multiplex PCR; the TCRdb copy retains only in-frame clones and omits some. This sample has over a million clones, with approximately 78% found just once. General observations from the study: Blood was the only sampled material, and tissue repertoires likely differ.

Input material: memory CD4+ T cells from PBMCs. Noted subset: CD45RA-negative fraction. The sequence was collected from a man aged 18 to 29 in good health. Some clones in this sample may be carry-over from other donors' samples. The chain recombines TRBV30 with TRBJ1-1, with 9 bases that match TRBD1. CDR3 nucleotides: TGTGCCTGGAGGATTACAGGGGGCCGGAGGGCTTTCTTT. Encoded protein: CAWRITGGRRAFF.